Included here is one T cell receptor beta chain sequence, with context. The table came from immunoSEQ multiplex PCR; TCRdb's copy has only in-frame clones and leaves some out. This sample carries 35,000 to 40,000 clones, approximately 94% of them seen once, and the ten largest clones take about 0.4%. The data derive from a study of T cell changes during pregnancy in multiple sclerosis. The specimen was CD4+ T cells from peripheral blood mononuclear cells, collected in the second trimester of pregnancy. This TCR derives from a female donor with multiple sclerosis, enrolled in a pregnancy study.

The CDR3 loop reads CASSLLGANQPQHF. For the CDR3, the DNA is TGTGCCAGCAGCTTGTTGGGGGCGAATCAGCCCCAGCATTTT. The chain recombines TRBV5-4 with TRBJ1-5, with D perhaps matching TRBD1 (6 bases). Trimming took 1 base from V and 4 from J, leaving 9 bases between them. Germline V CDR1 and CDR2: SGHNT, YYREEE (reference sequence). This CDR3 is 14 amino acids long. Full variable domain (remainder filled in from reference TRBV5-4 and TRBJ1-5): ETGVTQSPTHLIKTRGQQVTLRCSSQSGHNTVSWYQQALGQGPQFIFQYYREEENGRGNFPPRFSGLQFPNYSSELNVNALELDDSALYLCASSLLGANQPQHFGDGTRLSIL.